This T cell receptor (beta chain) was sequenced during a study of blood T cell repertoires in COVID-19. Background on the study: T cells, B-cell-depleted T cells, or PBMCs supplied cDNA or gDNA.

V lost 4 bases, J lost 1 base, and 11 bases stayed unmatched. The CDR3 consists of 18 residues. Germline V gene lookup returns CDR1 SGHDT and CDR2 YYEEEE. Source study methods: Amplification of reference gene primers was used by the study to estimate nucleated cell counts. The assay was immunoSEQ multiplex PCR, and TCRdb's table has in-frame clones only and misses some. Clone size and the V and J calls come from that table; the DNA yielded D and trimming. Of under 100,000 clones in the sample, almost 95% were seen once. This sequence was found in a woman between 55 and 75 years old with active COVID-19. Sequencing was carried out using peripheral blood. The genes are TRBV5-6 and TRBJ2-3; 11 nucleotides match TRBD1. The CDR3 loop reads CASSPGTGGNRGTDTQYF. The CDR3 DNA reads TGTGCCAGCAGCCCCGGGACAGGGGGTAACCGGGGCACAGATACGCAGTATTTT.